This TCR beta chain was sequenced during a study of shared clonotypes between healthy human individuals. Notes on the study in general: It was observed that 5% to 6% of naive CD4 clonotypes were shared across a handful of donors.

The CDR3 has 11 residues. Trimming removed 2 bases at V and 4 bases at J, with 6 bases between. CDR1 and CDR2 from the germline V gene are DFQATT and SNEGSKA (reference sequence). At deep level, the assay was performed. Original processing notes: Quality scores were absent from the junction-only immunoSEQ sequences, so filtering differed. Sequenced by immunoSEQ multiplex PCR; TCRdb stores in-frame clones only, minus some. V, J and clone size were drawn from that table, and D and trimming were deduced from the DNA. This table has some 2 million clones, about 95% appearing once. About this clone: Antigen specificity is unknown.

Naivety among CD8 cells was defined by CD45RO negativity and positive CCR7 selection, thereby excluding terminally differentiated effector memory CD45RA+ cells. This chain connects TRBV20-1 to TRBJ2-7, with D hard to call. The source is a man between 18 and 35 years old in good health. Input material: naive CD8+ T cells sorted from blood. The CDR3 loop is CSARPIYEQYF. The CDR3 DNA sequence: TGCAGTGCTAGACCAATATACGAGCAGTACTTC.